Sequencing of this T cell receptor (beta chain) was carried out in a study of blood T cell repertoires in COVID-19. Trimming shortened V by 4 bases and J by 2 bases, and 10 bases separated the two germline ends. This CDR3 region has 13 residues. Germline loops: CDR1 SGHRS, CDR2 YFSETQ. This clone has just a few counts. Only in-frame clones appear in the TCRdb table, and some are missing; sequencing was by immunoSEQ multiplex PCR. The sample has a few hundred thousand clones, roughly 85% seen once; the top ten hold approximately 5.1%. The rearrangement joins TRBV5-1 to TRBJ2-7; D call uncertain. The TCR was taken from a man aged 50 to 59 with active or convalescent COVID-19. Sequenced sample: peripheral blood. Here the CDR3 reads CASSPPEPYEQYF. The CDR3 DNA is TGCGCCAGCAGCCCCCCCGAGCCCTACGAGCAGTACTTC.